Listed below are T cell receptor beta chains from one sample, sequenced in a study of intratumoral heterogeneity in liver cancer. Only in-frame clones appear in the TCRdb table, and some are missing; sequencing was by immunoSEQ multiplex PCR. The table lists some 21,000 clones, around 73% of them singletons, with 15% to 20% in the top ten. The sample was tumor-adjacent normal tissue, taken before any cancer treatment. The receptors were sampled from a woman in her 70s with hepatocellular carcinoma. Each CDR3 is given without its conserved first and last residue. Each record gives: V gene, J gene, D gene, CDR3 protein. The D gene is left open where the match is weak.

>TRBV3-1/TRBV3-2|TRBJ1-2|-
ASSPGAGILYGYT
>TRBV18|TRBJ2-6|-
ASSGDSGANVLT
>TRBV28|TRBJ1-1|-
ASSLSASPWTEAF
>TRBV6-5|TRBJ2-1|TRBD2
ASSYTGTSSDEQF
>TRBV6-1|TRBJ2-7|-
ASSDRSDRYYEQY
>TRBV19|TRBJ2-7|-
ASSIEKSSYEQY
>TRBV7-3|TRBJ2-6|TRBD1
ASSAGQGLSGANVLT
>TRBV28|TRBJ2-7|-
AIQPVLRGYEQY
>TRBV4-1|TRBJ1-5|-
ASSQVGVNQPQH
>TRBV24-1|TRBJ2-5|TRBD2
ATSDLPSGSETQY
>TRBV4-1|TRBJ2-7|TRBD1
ASSPQVRGEQY
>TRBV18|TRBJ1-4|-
ASSLDSRYNEKLF
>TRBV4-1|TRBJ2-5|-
ASSQPGQKETQY